This T cell receptor beta chain stems from a study of high-grade serous ovarian cancer treatment subgroups. Study at large: Mean per sample: around 14,000 reads, about 7,500 unique TCR beta rearrangements. Study outcomes and limitations: Same-patient tumor repertoires overlapped at about 0.11 to 0.85; different patients barely overlapped.

TCRdb's copy holds only in-frame clones and misses some; the assay was immunoSEQ multiplex PCR. The repertoire consists of thousands of clones, with around two thirds occurring once and the leading ten covering about 12%. Tumor samples were obtained before definitive surgery or chemotherapy. This CDR3 is built from 14 residues. With 5 bases removed from V and 6 bases from J, the gap between germline ends came to 17 bases. CDR1 and CDR2 (germline): SGHRS, YFSETQ. As concerns this clone: What it recognizes is unknown.

This receptor was taken from a human donor with high-grade serous ovarian cancer. Sequenced input: tumor tissue. This chain links TRBV5-1 with TRBJ1-2; a weak D match, TRBD1 (6 bases). The CDR3 sequence: CASSFRQVSDGYTF. In DNA form, the CDR3 reads TGCGCCAGCAGTTTTCGACAGGTTTCGGATGGCTACACCTTC.